The clone carrying this T cell receptor (beta chain) was seen more than once but under ten times. These data belong to a study of blood T cell repertoires in COVID-19. Study overall: Italy, Spain and the United States were the sources of the convalescent and acute COVID-19 samples.

Source study methods: Estimates of nucleated cell counts were drawn from the amplification of reference gene primers. The protocol was immunoSEQ multiplex PCR, while the TCRdb copy is restricted to in-frame clones and leaves out a portion. V, J and clone size are those of that table, while D and trimming were read from the DNA. The sample holds 100,000 to 150,000 clones; roughly 82% are singletons and the top ten take about an eighth. Per germline, CDR1 SNHLY and CDR2 FYNNEI. This CDR3 has 14 amino acids. J lost 2 bases, V lost 4 bases, and 1 base had no gene match. The clonotype was recovered from a human donor in a cohort sampled during active COVID-19. Sample: peripheral blood. This chain links TRBV2 with TRBJ2-2, with 7 positions matching TRBD1. The CDR3 sequence is CASSGQGNTGELFF. DNA for the CDR3: TGTGCCAGCAGTGGACAGGGTAACACCGGGGAGCTGTTTTTT.